Following are 13 T cell receptor beta chains from one sample sequenced in a study of blood T cell repertoires in COVID-19. Sequencing used immunoSEQ multiplex PCR; TCRdb keeps in-frame clones, though not all of them. The repertoire holds 1,500 to 2,000 clones, approximately 67% seen once, with about 29% in the top ten. The sample taken for sequencing was peripheral blood. Every receptor here comes from a man in his sixties or seventies with active COVID-19.

This clone was recorded only once. V and J are TRBV19 and TRBJ1-1; a weak D match, TRBD1 (5 bases). Germline CDR1 and CDR2: LNHDA and SQIVND (reference sequence). The CDR3 contains 14 residues. Trimming removed 5 bases from V and 3 bases from J, with 13 bases in between. The CDR3 loop is CASSPLQGYTEAFF. CDR3 bases: TGTGCCAGTAGTCCCCTTCAGGGCTACACTGAAGCTTTCTTT.

The chain links TRBV18 to TRBJ2-2; a weak D match, TRBD1 (5 bases). The CDR3 sequence is 14 residues long. Germline V gene data show CDR1 as KGHSH and CDR2 as LQKENI. Trimming took off 5 bases at V and 3 bases at J, with 10 bases between the two ends. The CDR3 region has the DNA TGTGCCAGCTCAGGGCAGGGTGACACCGGGGAGCTGTTTTTT. Translated, it gives CASSGQGDTGELFF.

This clone was recorded a few times. The gene calls are TRBV12-5 and TRBJ2-7, with D perhaps matching TRBD2 (6 bases). The CDR3 loop spans 14 amino acids. V was trimmed by 5 bases and J by 3 bases, leaving 14 bases between them. In germline, CDR1 is LGHNT, CDR2 FRNRAP. CDR3 coding DNA: TGTGCTAGTGGTCCGGCGACTAGTATCTACGAGCAGTACTTC. Translation: CASGPATSIYEQYF.

The rearrangement joins TRBV4-3 to TRBJ1-3; no clear D. There are 16 residues in the CDR3. V dropped 3 bases and J dropped 0 bases, with 12 bases sitting between them. Germline assignment: CDR1 LGHNA and CDR2 YSLEER. The CDR3, as DNA: TGCGCCAGCAGCCAGGTTGCAGGCCCCTCTGGAAACACCATATATTTT. As protein: CASSQVAGPSGNTIYF.

The V and J genes are TRBV9 and TRBJ2-5; 8 bases are shared with TRBD1. The CDR3 has 15 residues. Trimming cost V 1 base and J 5 bases; bases outside gene matches: 7. CDR1 is SGDLS, CDR2 YYNGEE, per germline. In DNA, the CDR3 is TGTGCCAGCAGCGTAACAGGGGGTGAAACGGAGACCCAGTACTTC. It specifies CASSVTGGETETQYF.

The chain is built from TRBV5-4 and TRBJ2-2; 10 nucleotides line up with TRBD1. With V trimmed by 7 bases and J by 5 bases, 8 bases remained unmatched. The germline gives CDR1 SGHNT, CDR2 YYREEE (reference sequence). The CDR3 has 15 amino acids. CDR3 nucleotides: TGTGCCAGCGCCCGACAGGGGGCAGGAACCGGGGAGCTGTTTTTT. It encodes CASARQGAGTGELFF.

By sample share, this clone is medium-sized. The chain links TRBV10-1 to TRBJ2-7; 7 nucleotides align to TRBD1. V shed 6 bases and J 9 bases; nucleotides not matched to a gene: 14. The CDR3 runs to 14 residues. Germline CDR1 and CDR2: WNHNN and SYGVQD (reference sequence). The CDR3 nucleotides read TGCGCCAGCAGCCTTAACAGGGGTGGAGGTCGGCAGTACTTC. Protein product: CASSLNRGGGRQYF.

The chain is built from TRBV7-2 and TRBJ2-7; 9 bases line up with TRBD2. V gave up 4 bases and J gave up 6 bases; unmatched junction bases: 10. CDR1 is SGHTA and CDR2 is FQGNSA in the germline V gene. The CDR3 extends over 15 amino acids. CDR3: CASSSGSGSRAEQYF. Here the CDR3 DNA reads TGTGCCAGCAGCTCAGGTAGCGGGAGTCGCGCCGAGCAGTACTTC.

V gene TRBV3-1 (or the pseudogene TRBV3-2) combines with J gene TRBJ2-1; a possible D gene is TRBD2 (6 bases). CDR1 is LGHDT, CDR2 YNNKEL, per germline (reference sequence). Trimming cost V 1 base and J 3 bases, with 13 bases left between them. This CDR3 has 16 residues. In DNA form, the CDR3 reads TGTGCCAGCAGCCAAGCCGGGACTGTCGGCTACAATGAGCAGTTCTTC. The encoded protein is CASSQAGTVGYNEQFF.

The V call is TRBV19, the J call TRBJ2-2, with a tentative D call TRBD1 (6 bases). The CDR3 is 14 amino acids. CDR1 is LNHDA, CDR2 SQIVND, per germline (reference sequence). V was trimmed by 5 bases and J by 4 bases, leaving 11 bases between them. The CDR3 nucleotides read TGTGCCAGTAGTCCGGGACACGCCACCGGGGAGCTGTTTTTT. Its protein product is CASSPGHATGELFF.

This clone was counted a few times. The V call is TRBV5-4, the J call TRBJ2-7; 10 nucleotides align to TRBD2. CDR1 is SGHNT, CDR2 YYREEE, per germline (reference sequence). Losses at the gene ends were 0 bases for V and 2 bases for J; bases not matched to a gene: 5. The CDR3 runs 16 residues. The CDR3 coding sequence is TGTGCCAGCAGCTTGGGGTCCGGGACTAGCGCCTACGAGCAGTACTTC. Protein sequence: CASSLGSGTSAYEQYF.

V is TRBV14 and J is TRBJ2-7, with D possibly matching TRBD1 (6 bases). V was pared by 1 base and J by 0 bases, with 16 bases between. The CDR3 consists of 17 residues. CDR1 is SGHDN, CDR2 FVKESK, per germline. CDR3 residues: CASSQGWDTTSSYEQYF. CDR3 bases: TGTGCCAGCAGCCAAGGGTGGGACACAACAAGCTCCTACGAGCAGTACTTC. The entire variable domain, with the rest obtained from reference TRBV14 and TRBJ2-7, is as follows: EAGVTQFPSHSVIEKGQTVTLRCDPISGHDNLYWYRRVMGKEIKFLLHFVKESKQDESGMPNNRFLAERTGGTYSTLKVQPAELEDSGVYFCASSQGWDTTSSYEQYFGPGTRLTVT.

In nucleotides, the CDR3 is TGTGCCAGCAGTGAAGTGATCGGGACAGGCTCCTACAATGAGCAGTTCTTC. Encoded protein: CASSEVIGTGSYNEQFF. This chain uses TRBV2 with TRBJ2-1, with 8 bases identical to TRBD1. The CDR3 extends over 17 amino acids. V lost 1 base to trimming and J lost 0 bases; unmatched junction nucleotides: 5. Germline V gives CDR1 SNHLY, CDR2 FYNNEI.